One T cell receptor (beta chain) is described in this entry. What it recognizes is unknown. The data were obtained in a study of PD-1 blockade in classical Hodgkin lymphoma. The germline CDR1 and CDR2 sequences are MDHEN and SYDVKM. V was pared by 6 bases and J by 0 bases, with 15 bases between. This CDR3 comprises 15 residues. Some clones are missing from TCRdb's copy, which holds only in-frame ones; the method was immunoSEQ multiplex PCR. The repertoire consists of 55,000 to 75,000 clones, with under 95% occurring once and the leading ten covering approximately 8.1%. The study's findings and limits: Those achieving complete response showed baseline diversity like newly diagnosed patients. Nivolumab initiated under 1 year post-ASCT led to patient exclusion.

Relapse was seen in all patients after autologous stem cell transplantation, and brentuximab vedotin exposure was variable. Classifying best responses yielded complete response, partial response or progressive disease. The sample in question was peripheral blood mononuclear cells (PBMCs), obtained at baseline. This TCR was sampled from a human donor with classical Hodgkin lymphoma. The chain links TRBV28 to TRBJ2-7; D not certain. As DNA, the CDR3 is TGTGCCAGCAGATCTAACGTTTTTAGCTCCTACGAGCAGTACTTC. Its protein is CASRSNVFSSYEQYF. Together with reference TRBV28 and TRBJ2-7, the CDR3 gives the full variable domain: DVKVTQSSRYLVKRTGEKVFLECVQDMDHENMFWYRQDPGLGLRLIYFSYDVKMKEKGDIPEGYSVSREKKERFSLILESASTNQTSMYLCASRSNVFSSYEQYFGPGTRLTVT.